This T cell receptor beta chain comes out of a study of blood T cells in healthy people across ages. The CDR3 length is 12 residues. V shed 2 bases and J shed 5 bases, with 5 bases lying between them. Germline values: CDR1 KGHDR, CDR2 SFDVKD. The authors ran a second PCR of about 6 to 11 cycles using a sample-barcoded 5' primer and a J-beta primer mix. No fewer than 3 million CDR3-containing paired-end reads came from each sample. MiXCR was run by TCRdb on the 5' RACE reads, yielding one entry per CDR3 protein. Of fewer than 1,000,000 distinct CDR3 sequences listed, roughly 44% are singletons. Caucasian individuals from Russia who were healthy and aged 6 to 90 acted as donors.

Material: blood. The chain links TRBV24-1 to TRBJ2-5; the D is unclear. The receptor was isolated from a man between 60 and 70 years old in good health. CDR3: CATSDSEETQYF. CDR3 sequence (DNA): TGTGCCACCAGTGATTCTGAGGAGACCCAGTACTTC.